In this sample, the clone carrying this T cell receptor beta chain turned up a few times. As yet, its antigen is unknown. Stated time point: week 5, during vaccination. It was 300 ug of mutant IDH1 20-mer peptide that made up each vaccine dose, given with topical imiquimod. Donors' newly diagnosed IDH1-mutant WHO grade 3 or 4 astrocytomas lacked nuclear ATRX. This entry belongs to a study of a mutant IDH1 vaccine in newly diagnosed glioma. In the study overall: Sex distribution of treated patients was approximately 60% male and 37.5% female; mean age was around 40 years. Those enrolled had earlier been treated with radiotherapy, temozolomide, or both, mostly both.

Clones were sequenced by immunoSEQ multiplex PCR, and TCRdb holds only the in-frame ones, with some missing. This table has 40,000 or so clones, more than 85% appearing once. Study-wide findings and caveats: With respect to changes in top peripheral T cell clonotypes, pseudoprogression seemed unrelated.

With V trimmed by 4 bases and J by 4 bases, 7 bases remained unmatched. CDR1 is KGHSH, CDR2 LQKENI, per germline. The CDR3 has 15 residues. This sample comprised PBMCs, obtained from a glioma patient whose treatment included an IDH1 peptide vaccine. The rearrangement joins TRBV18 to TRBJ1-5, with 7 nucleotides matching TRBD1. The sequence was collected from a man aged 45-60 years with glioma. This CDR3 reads CASSQATGQNQPQHF. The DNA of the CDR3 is TGTGCCAGCTCACAAGCGACAGGGCAAAATCAGCCCCAGCATTTT. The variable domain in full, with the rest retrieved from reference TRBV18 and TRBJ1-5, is NAGVMQNPRHLVRRRGQEARLRCSPMKGHSHVYWYRQLPEEGLKFMVYLQKENIIDESGMPKERFSAEFPKEGPSILRIQQVVRGDSAAYFCASSQATGQNQPQHFGDGTRLSIL.